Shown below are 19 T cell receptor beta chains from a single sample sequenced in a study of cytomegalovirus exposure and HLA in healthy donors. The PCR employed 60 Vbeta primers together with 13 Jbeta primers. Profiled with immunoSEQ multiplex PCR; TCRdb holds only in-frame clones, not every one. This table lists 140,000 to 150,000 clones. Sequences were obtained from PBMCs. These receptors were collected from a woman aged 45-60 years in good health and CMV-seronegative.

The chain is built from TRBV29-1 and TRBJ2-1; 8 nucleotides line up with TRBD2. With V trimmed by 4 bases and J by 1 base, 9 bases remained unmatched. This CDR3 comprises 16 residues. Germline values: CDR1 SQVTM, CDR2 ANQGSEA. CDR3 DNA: TGCAGCGTTGGTGGGGCCAGCGGGAGATCCTACAATGAGCAGTTCTTC. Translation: CSVGGASGRSYNEQFF.

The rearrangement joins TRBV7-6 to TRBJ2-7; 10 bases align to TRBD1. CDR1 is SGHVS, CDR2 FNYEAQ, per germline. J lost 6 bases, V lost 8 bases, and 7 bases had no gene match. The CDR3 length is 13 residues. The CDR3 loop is CASSPRDRGEQYF. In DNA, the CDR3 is TGTGCCAGCTCACCTCGGGACAGGGGCGAGCAGTACTTC.

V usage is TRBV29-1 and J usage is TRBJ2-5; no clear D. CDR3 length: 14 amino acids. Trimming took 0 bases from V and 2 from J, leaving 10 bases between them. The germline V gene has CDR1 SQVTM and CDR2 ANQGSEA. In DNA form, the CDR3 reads TGCAGCGTTGAAGATTGGAACAGTCAAGAGACCCAGTACTTC. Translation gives CSVEDWNSQETQYF.

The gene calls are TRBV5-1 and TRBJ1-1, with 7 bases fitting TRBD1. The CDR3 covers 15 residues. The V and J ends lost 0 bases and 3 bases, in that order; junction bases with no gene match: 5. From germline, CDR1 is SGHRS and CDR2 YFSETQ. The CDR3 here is CASSLAGGWDTEAFF. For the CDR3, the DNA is TGCGCCAGCAGCTTGGCAGGGGGGTGGGACACTGAAGCTTTCTTT.

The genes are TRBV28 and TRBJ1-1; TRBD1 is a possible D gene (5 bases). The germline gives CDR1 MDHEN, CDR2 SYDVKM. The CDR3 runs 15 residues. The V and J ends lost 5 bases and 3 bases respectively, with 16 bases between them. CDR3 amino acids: CASSPYGTGDTEAFF. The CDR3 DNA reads TGTGCCAGCAGTCCCTACGGGACGGGGGACACTGAAGCTTTCTTT.

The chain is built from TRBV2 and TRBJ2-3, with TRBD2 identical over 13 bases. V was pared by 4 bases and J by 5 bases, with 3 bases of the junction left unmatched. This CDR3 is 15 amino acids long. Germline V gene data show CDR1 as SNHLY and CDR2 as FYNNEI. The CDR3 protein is CASSGGLAGVDTQYF. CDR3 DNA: TGTGCCAGCAGTGGAGGACTAGCGGGAGTAGATACGCAGTATTTT. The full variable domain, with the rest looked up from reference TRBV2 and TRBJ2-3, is EPEVTQTPSHQVTQMGQEVILRCVPISNHLYFYWYRQILGQKVEFLVSFYNNEISEKSEIFDDQFSVERPDGSNFTLKIRSTKLEDSAMYFCASSGGLAGVDTQYFGPGTRLTVL.

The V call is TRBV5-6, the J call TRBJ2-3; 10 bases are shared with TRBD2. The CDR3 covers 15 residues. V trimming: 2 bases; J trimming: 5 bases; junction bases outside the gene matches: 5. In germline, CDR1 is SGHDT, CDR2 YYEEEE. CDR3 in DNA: TGTGCCAGCAGCTTCACTAGCGGGGTGATAGATACGCAGTATTTT. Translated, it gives CASSFTSGVIDTQYF.

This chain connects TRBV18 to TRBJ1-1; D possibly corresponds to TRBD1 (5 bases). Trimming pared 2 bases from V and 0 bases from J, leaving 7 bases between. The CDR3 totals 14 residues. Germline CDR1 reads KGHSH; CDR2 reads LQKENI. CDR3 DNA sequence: TGTGCCAGCTCACCAGCAGGGATGAACACTGAAGCTTTCTTT. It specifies CASSPAGMNTEAFF.

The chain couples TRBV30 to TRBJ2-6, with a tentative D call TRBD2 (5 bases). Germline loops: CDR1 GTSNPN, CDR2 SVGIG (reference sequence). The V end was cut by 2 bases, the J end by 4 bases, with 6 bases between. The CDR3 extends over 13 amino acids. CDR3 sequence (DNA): TGTGCCTGGAGTACGGGGGGGGCCAACGTCCTGACTTTC. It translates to CAWSTGGANVLTF. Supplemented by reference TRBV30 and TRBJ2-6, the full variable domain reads SQTIHQWPATLVQPVGSPLSLECTVEGTSNPNLYWYRQAAGRGLQLLFYSVGIGQISSEVPQNLSASRPQDRQFILSSKKLLLSDSGFYLCAWSTGGANVLTFGAGSRLTVL.

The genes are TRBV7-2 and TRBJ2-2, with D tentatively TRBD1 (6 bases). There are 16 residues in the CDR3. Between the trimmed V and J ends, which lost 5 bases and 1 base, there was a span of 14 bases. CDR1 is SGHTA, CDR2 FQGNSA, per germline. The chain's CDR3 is CASSKTGAGNTGELFF. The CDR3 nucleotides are TGTGCCAGCAGCAAGACAGGCGCTGGGAACACCGGGGAGCTGTTTTTT. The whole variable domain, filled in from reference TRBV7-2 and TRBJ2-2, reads GAGVSQSPSNKVTEKGKDVELRCDPISGHTALYWYRQSLGQGLEFLIYFQGNSAPDKSGLPSDRFSAERTGGSVSTLTIQRTQQEDSAVYLCASSKTGAGNTGELFFGEGSRLTVL.

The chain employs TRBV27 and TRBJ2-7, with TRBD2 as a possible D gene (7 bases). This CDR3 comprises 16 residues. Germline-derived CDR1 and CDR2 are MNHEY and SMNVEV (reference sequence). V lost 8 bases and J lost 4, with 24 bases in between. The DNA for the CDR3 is TGTGCCAGCGGGGGGGGAACAGGGAAGTTTTTGTACGAGCAGTACTTC. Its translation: CASGGGTGKFLYEQYF.

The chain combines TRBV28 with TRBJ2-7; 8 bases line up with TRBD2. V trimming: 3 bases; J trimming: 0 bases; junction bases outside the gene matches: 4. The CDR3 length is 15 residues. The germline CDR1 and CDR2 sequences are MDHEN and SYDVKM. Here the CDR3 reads CASSFSGANSYEQYF. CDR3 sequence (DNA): TGTGCCAGCAGTTTTAGCGGGGCTAACTCCTACGAGCAGTACTTC.

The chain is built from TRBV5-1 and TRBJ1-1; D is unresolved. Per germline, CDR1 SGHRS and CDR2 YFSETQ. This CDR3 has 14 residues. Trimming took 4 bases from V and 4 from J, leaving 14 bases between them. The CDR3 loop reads CASSLGWGVTEAFF. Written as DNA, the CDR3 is TGCGCCAGCAGCCTTGGATGGGGAGTCACTGAAGCTTTCTTT.

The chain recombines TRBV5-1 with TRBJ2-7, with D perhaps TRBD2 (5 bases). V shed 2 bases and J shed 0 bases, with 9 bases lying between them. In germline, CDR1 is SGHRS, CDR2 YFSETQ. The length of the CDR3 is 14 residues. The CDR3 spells CASSFTGYSYEQYF. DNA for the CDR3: TGCGCCAGCAGCTTCACGGGATACTCCTACGAGCAGTACTTC.

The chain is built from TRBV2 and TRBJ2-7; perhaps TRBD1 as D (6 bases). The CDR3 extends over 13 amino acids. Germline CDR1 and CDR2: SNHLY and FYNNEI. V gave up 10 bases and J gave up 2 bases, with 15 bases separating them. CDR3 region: CAILSQGPYEQYF. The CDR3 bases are TGTGCCATCCTTTCACAGGGCCCCTACGAGCAGTACTTC. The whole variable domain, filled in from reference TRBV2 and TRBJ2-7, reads EPEVTQTPSHQVTQMGQEVILRCVPISNHLYFYWYRQILGQKVEFLVSFYNNEISEKSEIFDDQFSVERPDGSNFTLKIRSTKLEDSAMYFCAILSQGPYEQYFGPGTRLTVT.

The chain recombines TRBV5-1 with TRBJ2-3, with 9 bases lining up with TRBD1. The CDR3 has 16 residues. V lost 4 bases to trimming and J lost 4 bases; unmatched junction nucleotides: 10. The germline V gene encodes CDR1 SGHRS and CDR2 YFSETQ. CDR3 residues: CASSAQPGQGSDTQYF. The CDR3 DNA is TGCGCCAGCAGCGCCCAACCGGGACAGGGTTCAGATACGCAGTATTTT.

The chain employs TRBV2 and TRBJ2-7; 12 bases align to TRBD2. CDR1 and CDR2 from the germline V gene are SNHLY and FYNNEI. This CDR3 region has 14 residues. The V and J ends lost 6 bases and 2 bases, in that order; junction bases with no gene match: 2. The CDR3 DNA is TGTGCCAGCAGCGGACTAGCGGGGACCTACGAGCAGTACTTC. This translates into CASSGLAGTYEQYF.

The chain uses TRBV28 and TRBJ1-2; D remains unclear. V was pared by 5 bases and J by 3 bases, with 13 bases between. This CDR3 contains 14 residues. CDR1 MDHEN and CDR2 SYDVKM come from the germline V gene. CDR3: CASSLHWEDYGYTF. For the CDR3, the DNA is TGTGCCAGCAGTCTACACTGGGAGGACTATGGCTACACCTTC.

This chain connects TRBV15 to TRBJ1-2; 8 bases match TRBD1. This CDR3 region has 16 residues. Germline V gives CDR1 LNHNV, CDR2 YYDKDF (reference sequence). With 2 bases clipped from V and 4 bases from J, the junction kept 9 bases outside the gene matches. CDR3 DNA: TGTGCCACCAGCAGACCCCGGACAGGGCTTGGCTATGGCTACACCTTC. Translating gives CATSRPRTGLGYGYTF. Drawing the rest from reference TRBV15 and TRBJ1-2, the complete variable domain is DAMVIQNPRYQVTQFGKPVTLSCSQTLNHNVMYWYQQKSSQAPKLLFHYYDKDFNNEADTPDNFQSRRPNTSFCFLDIRSPGLGDTAMYLCATSRPRTGLGYGYTFGSGTRLTVV.